The present TCR beta chain was sequenced within a study of CXCR3-negative and CXCR3-positive naive CD8 T cells. Whole-study results and caveats: Hydrophobicity was higher for TRB CDR3s found in CXCR3-positive naive cells than in CXCR3-negative naive cells. CXCR3-negative and CXCR3-positive naive cells shared comparable TRBV-TRBJ usage, but memory cells did not.

5' RACE that incorporated UMI labels was used to prepare the TRB cDNA libraries. TCRdb re-called the 5' RACE reads and catalogs CDR3 proteins one per entry, DNA excluded. This table lists over 100,000 distinct CDR3 sequences. Concerning this clonotype itself: Its specificity is not known.

CDR1 and CDR2 from the germline V gene are LGHNA and YSLEER. The CDR3 runs to 14 residues. Phenotypically, naive CD8+ T cells corresponded to CD45RO-CCR7+CD27+CD95-. Sequencing was performed on naive CXCR3- CD8+ T cells from blood. The sample's subset: CD45RO-CCR7+CD27+CD95- naive CD8+ T cells lacking CXCR3 (TNR3-). The chain joins TRBV4-3 to TRBJ2-1. This receptor was taken from a human donor in good health. Some clones in this sample may be carry-over from other donors' samples. This CDR3 reads CASSQDQDYNEQFF.